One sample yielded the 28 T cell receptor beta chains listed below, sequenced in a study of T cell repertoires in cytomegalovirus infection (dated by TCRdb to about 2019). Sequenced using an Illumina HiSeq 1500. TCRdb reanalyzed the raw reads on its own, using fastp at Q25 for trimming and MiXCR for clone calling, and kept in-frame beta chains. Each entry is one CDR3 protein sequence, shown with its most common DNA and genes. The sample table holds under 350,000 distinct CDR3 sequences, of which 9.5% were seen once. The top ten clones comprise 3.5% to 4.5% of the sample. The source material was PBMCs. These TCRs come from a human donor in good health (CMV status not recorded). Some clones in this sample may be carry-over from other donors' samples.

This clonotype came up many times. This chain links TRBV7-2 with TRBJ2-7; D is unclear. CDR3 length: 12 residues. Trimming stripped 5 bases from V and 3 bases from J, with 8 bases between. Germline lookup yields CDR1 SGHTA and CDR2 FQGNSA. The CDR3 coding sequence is TGTGCCAGCAGCCAAGACTTCTACGAGCAGTACTTC. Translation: CASSQDFYEQYF.

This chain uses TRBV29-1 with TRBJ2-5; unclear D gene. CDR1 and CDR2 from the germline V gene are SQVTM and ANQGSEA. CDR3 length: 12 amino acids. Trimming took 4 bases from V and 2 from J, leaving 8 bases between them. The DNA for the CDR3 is TGCAGCGTTGTCATAGGACAAGAGACCCAGTACTTC. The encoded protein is CSVVIGQETQYF.

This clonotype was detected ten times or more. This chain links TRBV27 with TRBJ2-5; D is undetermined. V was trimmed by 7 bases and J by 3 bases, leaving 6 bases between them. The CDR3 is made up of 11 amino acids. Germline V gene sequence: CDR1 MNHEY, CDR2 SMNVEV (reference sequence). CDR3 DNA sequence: TGTGCCAGCACCCCCGAAGAGACCCAGTACTTC. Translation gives CASTPEETQYF.

CDR3 sequence: CASNPLGLAVYEQFF. The CDR3 coding sequence is TGTGCCAGCAACCCCCTGGGACTAGCGGTCTATGAGCAGTTCTTC. The rearrangement joins TRBV28 to TRBJ2-1; 11 bases agree with TRBD2. The CDR3 is 15 residues long. The germline V gene has CDR1 MDHEN and CDR2 SYDVKM. V was clipped by 7 bases and J by 8 bases; unmatched bases: 10.

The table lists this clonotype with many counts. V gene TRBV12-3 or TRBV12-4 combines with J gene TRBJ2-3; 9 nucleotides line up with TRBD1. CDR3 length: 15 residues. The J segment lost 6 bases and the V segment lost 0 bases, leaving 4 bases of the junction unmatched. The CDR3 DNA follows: TGTGCCAGCAGTTTAGCCGGGACAGGGAGGGATACGCAGTATTTT. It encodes CASSLAGTGRDTQYF.

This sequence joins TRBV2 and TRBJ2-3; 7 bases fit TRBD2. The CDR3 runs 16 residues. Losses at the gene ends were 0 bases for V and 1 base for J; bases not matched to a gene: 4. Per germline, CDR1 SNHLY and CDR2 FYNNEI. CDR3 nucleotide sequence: TGTGCCAGCAGTGAAGCGGGAGGGCCCCGCACAGATACGCAGTATTTT. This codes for CASSEAGGPRTDTQYF.

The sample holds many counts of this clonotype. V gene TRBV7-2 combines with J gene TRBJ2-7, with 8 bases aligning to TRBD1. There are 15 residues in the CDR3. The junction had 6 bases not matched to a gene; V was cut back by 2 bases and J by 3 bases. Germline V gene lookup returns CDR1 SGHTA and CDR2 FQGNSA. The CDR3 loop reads CASSLLRTGSYEQYF. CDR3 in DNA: TGTGCCAGCAGCTTACTCCGGACAGGGAGCTACGAGCAGTACTTC.

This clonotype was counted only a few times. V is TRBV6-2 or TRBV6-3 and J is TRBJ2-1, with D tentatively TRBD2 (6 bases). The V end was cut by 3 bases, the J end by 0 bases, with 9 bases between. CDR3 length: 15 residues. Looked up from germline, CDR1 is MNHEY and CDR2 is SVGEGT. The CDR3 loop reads CASSYRGNSYNEQFF. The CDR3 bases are TGTGCCAGCAGTTATCGGGGGAACTCCTACAATGAGCAGTTCTTC.

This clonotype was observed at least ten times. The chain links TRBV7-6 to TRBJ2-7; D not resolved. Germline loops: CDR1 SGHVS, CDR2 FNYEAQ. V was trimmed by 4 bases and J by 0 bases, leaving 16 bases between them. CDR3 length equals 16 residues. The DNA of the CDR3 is TGTGCCAGCAGCTCCGCACCCCTACAGAACTCCTACGAGCAGTACTTC. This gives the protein CASSSAPLQNSYEQYF.

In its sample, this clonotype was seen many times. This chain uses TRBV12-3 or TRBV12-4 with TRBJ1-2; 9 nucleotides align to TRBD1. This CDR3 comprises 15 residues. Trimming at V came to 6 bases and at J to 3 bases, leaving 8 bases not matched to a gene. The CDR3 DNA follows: TGTGCCAGCAGACACTGGACAGGGGCAGACTATGGCTACACCTTC. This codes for CASRHWTGADYGYTF.

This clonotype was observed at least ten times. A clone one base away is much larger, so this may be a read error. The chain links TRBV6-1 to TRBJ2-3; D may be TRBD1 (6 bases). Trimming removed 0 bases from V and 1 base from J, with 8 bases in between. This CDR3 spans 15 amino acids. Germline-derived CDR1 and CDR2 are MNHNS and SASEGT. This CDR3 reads CASSEAPGGTDTQYF. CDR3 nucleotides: TGTGCCAGCAGTGAAGCGCCAGGGGGCACAGATACGCAGTATTTT.

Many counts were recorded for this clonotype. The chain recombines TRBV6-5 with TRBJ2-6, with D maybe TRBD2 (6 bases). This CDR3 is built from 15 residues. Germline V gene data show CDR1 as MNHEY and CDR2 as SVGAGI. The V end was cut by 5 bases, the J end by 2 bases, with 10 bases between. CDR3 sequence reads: CASSSGGTGANVLTF. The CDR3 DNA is TGTGCCAGCAGTAGTGGAGGGACTGGGGCCAACGTCCTGACTTTC.

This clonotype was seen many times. CDR3 amino acids: CASSLAGGTGTEAFF. In DNA, the CDR3 is TGCGCCAGCAGCCTCGCGGGCGGGACGGGCACTGAAGCTTTCTTT. The chain recombines TRBV4-3 with TRBJ1-1; a weak D match, TRBD1 (5 bases). The germline V and J ends were trimmed by 4 bases and 4 bases, with 16 bases remaining between them. There are 15 residues in the CDR3. CDR1 is LGHNA and CDR2 is YSLEER in the germline V gene.

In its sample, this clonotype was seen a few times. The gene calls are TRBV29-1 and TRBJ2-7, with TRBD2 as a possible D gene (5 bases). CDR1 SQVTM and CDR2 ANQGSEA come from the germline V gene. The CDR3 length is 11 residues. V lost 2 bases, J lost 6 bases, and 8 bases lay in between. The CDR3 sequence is CSVERTGEQYF. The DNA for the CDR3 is TGCAGCGTTGAAAGGACTGGCGAGCAGTACTTC.

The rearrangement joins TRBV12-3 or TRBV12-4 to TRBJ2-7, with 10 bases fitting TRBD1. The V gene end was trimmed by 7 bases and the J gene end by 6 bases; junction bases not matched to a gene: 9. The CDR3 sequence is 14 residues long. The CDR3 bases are TGTGCCAGCACTGACAGGGGGCTAAGTTCCGAGCAGTACTTC. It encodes CASTDRGLSSEQYF.

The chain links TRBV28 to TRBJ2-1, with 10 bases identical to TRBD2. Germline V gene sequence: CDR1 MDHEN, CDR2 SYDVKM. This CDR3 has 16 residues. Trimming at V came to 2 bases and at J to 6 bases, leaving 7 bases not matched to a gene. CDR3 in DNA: TGTGCCAGCAGTTTAGAGCTAGCGGGAGTGGGCAATGAGCAGTTCTTC. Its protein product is CASSLELAGVGNEQFF.

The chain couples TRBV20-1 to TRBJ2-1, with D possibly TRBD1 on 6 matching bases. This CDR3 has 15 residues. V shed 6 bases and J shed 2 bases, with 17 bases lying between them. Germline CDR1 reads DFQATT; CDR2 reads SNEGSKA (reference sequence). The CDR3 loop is CSAEPGTPTYNEQFF. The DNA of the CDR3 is TGCAGTGCAGAACCCGGGACACCGACCTACAATGAGCAGTTCTTC.

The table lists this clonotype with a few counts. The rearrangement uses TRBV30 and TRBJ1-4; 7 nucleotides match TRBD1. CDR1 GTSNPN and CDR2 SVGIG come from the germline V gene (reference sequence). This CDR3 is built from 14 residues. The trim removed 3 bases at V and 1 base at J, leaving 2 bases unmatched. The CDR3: CAWSRQGTNEKLFF. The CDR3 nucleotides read TGTGCCTGGAGCCGACAGGGAACTAATGAAAAACTGTTTTTT.

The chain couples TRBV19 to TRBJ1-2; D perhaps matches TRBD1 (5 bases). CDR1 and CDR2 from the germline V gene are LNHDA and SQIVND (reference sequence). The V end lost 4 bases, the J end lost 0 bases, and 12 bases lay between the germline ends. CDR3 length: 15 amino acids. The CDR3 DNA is TGTGCCAGTAGTAATCCCCGGACAACTAACTATGGCTACACCTTC. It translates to CASSNPRTTNYGYTF.

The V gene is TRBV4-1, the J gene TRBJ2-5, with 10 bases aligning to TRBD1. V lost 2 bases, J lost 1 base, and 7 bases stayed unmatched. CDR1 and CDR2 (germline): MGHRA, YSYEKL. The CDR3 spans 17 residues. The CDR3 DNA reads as TGCGCCAGCAGCCAACCCTTGGACAGGGGGTCCCAAGAGACCCAGTACTTC. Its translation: CASSQPLDRGSQETQYF.

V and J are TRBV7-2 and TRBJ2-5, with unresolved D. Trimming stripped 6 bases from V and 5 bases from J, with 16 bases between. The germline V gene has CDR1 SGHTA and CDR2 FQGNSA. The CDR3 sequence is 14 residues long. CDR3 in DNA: TGTGCCAGCAGTTTCTACGGGTTCGGGGAGACCCAGTACTTC. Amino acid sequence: CASSFYGFGETQYF.

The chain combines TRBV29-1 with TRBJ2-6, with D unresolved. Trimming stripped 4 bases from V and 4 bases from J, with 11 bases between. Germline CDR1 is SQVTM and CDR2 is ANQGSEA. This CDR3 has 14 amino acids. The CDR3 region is CSVGSVQGANVLTF. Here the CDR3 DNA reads TGCAGCGTTGGCTCAGTTCAGGGGGCCAACGTCCTGACTTTC.

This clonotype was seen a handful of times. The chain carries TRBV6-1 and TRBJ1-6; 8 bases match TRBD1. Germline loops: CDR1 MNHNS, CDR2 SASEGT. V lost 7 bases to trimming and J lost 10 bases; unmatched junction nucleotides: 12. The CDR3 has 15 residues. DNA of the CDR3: TGTGCCAGCAAGAATCAGGGGGCAGCTAGATCACCCCTCCACTTT. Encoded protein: CASKNQGAARSPLHF.

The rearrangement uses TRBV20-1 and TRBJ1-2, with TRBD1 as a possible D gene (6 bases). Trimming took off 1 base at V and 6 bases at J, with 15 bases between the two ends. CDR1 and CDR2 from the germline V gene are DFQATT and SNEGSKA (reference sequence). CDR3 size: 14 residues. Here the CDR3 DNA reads TGCAGTGCTAGAGTCAGGACAGACCGAGATGGCTACACCTTC. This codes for CSARVRTDRDGYTF.

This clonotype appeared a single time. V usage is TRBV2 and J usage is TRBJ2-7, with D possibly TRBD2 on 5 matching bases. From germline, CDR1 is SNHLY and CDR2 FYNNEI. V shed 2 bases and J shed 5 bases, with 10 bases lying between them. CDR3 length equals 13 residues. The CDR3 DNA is TGTGCCAGCAGTGAACTAGCTCTCCACGAGCAGTACTTC. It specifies CASSELALHEQYF.

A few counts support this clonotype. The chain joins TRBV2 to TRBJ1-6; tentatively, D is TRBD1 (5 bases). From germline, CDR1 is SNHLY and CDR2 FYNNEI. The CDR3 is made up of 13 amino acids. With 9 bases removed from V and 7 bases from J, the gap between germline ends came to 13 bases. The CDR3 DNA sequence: TGTGCCAGTCGGGGCAGGGTAAATTCACCCCTCCACTTT. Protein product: CASRGRVNSPLHF.

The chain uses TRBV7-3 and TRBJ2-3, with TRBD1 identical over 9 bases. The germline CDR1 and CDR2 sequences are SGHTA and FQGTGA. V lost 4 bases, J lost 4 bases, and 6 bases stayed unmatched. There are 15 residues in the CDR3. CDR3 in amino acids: CASSSTGGGADTQYF. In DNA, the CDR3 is TGTGCCAGCAGCTCGACAGGGGGTGGTGCAGATACGCAGTATTTT.

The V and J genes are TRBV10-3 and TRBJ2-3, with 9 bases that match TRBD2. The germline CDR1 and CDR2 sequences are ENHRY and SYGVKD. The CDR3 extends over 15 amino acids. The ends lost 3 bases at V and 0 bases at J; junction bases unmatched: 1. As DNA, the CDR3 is TGTGCCATCAGTGATCTAGCGGGGAGCACAGATACGCAGTATTTT. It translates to CAISDLAGSTDTQYF.